This T cell receptor beta chain was identified during a study of T-cell reconstitution after alpha-beta-depleted transplantation in children. This clonotype has just one count. Its specificity is unknown. The CDR3 covers 17 residues. Germline V CDR1 and CDR2: DFQATT, SNEGSKA (reference sequence). Between the trimmed V and J ends, which lost 3 bases and 0 bases, there was a span of 15 bases. Broader study findings: The study traced high day-60 TCRbeta diversity in some patients to surviving recipient T cells and thymic progenitors.

Unique molecular identifiers were built into the TCRbeta library. Each CDR3 protein is one row after TCRdb ran MiXCR on the PCR reads. The sample lists about 130,000 distinct CDR3 sequences, 9.7% occurring once. The sequences come from PBMCs, mostly from graft donor cells, collected 180 days after TCRalphabeta/CD19-depleted stem cell transplant. The TCR was taken from a girl in the first two years of life who had a stem cell transplant for combined immunodeficiency, so the T cells may come from the graft donor. The chain has TRBV20-1 and TRBJ1-6; no clear D. CDR3 loop: CSASLWSGSSYNSPLHF. In nucleotides, the CDR3 is TGCAGTGCTAGCCTCTGGTCAGGCAGCTCCTATAATTCACCCCTCCACTTT.